A single T cell receptor beta chain is shown here with its context. Its antigen is still unknown. These data belong to a study of T-cell memory formation after mild COVID-19. Study as a whole: TCR clusters showed largely donor specificity. Study results and caveats: Whereas later expanders leaned CD4+, clones contracting day 15 to 85 showed a balanced CD4/CD8 makeup.

TCRdb itself ran the 5' RACE reads through MiXCR, one entry per CDR3 protein. The repertoire holds fewer than 150,000 distinct CDR3 sequences, with about 15% as singletons. Germline values: CDR1 DFQATT, CDR2 SNEGSKA (reference sequence). This CDR3 comprises 16 residues. The V end was cut by 1 base, the J end by 2 bases, with 12 bases between. This chain uses TRBV20-1 with TRBJ2-6; D possibly uses TRBD1 or TRBD2 (5 bases each). This TCR came from a man aged 18 to 29 who had mild COVID-19 (a few samples of this study predate the infection). Cell type and time point are not known. Sequenced input: PBMCs or a T cell subset sorted from them (not recorded which). Here the CDR3 DNA reads TGCAGTGCTAGAGCGCTAGGGACGGCTGGGGCCAACGTCCTGACTTTC. It specifies CSARALGTAGANVLTF.